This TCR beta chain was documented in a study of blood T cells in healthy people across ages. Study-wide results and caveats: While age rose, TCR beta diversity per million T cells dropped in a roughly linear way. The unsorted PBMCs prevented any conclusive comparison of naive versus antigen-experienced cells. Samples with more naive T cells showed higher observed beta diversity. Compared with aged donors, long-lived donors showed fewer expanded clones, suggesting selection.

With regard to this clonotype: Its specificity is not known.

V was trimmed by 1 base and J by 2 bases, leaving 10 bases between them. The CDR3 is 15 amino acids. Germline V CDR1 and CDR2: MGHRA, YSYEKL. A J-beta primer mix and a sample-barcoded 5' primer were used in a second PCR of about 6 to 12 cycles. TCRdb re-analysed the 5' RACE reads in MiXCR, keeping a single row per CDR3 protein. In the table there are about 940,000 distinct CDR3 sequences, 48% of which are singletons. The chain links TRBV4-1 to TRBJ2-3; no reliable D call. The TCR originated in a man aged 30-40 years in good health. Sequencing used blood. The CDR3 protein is CASSQVLGSTDTQYF. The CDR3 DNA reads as TGCGCCAGCAGCCAAGTCTTGGGATCCACAGATACGCAGTATTTT.